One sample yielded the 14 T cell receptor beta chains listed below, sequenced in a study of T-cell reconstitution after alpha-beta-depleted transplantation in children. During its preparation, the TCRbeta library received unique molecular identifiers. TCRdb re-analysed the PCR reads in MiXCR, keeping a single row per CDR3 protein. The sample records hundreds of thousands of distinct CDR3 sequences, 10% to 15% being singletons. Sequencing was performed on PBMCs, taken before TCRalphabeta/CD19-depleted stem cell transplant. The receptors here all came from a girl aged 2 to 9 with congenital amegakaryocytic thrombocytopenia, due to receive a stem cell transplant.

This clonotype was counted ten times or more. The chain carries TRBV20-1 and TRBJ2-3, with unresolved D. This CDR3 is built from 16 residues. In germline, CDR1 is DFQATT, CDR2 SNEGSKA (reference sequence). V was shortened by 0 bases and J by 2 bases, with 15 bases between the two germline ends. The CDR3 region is CSARDLPGPNTDTQYF. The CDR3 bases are TGCAGTGCTAGAGATCTGCCTGGACCAAACACAGATACGCAGTATTTT.

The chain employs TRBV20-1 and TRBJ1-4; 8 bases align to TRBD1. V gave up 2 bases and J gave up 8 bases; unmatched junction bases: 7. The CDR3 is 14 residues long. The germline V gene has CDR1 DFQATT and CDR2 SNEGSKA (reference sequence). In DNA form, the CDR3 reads TGCAGTGCTAGACAAGGGACAGGTGTGGAAAAACTGTTTTTT. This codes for CSARQGTGVEKLFF.

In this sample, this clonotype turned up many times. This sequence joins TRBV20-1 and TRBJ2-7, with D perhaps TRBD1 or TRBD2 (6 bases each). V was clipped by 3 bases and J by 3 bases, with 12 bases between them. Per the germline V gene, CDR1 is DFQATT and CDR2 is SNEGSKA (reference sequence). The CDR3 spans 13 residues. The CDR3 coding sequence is TGCAGTGCTAGTTCGGGGGCCCTCTACGAGCAGTACTTC. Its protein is CSASSGALYEQYF.

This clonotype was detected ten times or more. The CDR3, as DNA: TGCAGCGTTGTCTGGGGGCTAGCGGGGTCCTACGAGCAGTACTTC. Encoded protein: CSVVWGLAGSYEQYF. The rearrangement links TRBV29-1 to TRBJ2-7, with 9 bases lining up with TRBD2. The CDR3 loop spans 15 amino acids. Unmatched junction bases numbered 8, after V lost 4 bases and J lost 1 base. Germline CDR1 and CDR2: SQVTM and ANQGSEA.

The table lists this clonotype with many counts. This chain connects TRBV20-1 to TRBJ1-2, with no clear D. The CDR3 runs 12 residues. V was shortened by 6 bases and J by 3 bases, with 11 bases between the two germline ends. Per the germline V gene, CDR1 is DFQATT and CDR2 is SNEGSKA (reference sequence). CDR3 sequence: CSALQNHYGYTF. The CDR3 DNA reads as TGCAGTGCGCTACAGAACCACTATGGCTACACCTTC.

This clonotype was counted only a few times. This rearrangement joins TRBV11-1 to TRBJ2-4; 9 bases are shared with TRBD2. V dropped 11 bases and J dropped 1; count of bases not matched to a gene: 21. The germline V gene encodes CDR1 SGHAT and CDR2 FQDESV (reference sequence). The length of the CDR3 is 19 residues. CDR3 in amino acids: CAVSLSGLAGIKAKNIQYF. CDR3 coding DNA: TGTGCCGTTAGCTTAAGCGGTCTAGCGGGAATCAAGGCCAAAAACATTCAGTACTTC.

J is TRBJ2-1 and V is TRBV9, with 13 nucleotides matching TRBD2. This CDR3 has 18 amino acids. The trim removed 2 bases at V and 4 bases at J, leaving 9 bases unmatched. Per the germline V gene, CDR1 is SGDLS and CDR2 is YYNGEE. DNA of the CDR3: TGTGCCAGCAGCGTCGATACTAGCGGGAGGGTATTATACAATGAGCAGTTCTTC. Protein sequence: CASSVDTSGRVLYNEQFF.

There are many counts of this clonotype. Here the CDR3 DNA reads TGTGCCAGCAGCCCAGAGACAGAGACCCAGTACTTC. This sequence encodes CASSPETETQYF. The rearrangement links TRBV6-2 or TRBV6-3 to TRBJ2-5; D unclear. The CDR3 loop spans 12 amino acids. Germline CDR1 MNHEY, CDR2 SVGEGT. V lost 6 bases to trimming and J lost 4 bases, with 9 bases between them.

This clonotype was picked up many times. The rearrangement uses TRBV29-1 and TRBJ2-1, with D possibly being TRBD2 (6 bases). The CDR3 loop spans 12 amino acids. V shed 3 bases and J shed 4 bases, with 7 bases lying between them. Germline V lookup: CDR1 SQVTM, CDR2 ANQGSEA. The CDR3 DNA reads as TGCAGCGTTGAGGCGGGGTACAATGAGCAGTTCTTC. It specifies CSVEAGYNEQFF.

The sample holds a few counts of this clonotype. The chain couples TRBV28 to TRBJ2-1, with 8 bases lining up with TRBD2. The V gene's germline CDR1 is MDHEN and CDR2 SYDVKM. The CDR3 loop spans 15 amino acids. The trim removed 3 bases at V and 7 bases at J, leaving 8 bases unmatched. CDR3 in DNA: TGTGCCAGCAGTTTCGCCGGGAGGGCCGAAAATGAGCAGTTCTTC. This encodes CASSFAGRAENEQFF.

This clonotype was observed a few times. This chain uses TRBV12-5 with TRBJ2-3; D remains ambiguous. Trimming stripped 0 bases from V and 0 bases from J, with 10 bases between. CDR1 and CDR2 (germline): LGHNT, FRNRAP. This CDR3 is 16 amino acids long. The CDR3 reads CASGLVLGSSTDTQYF. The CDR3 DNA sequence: TGTGCTAGTGGTTTGGTTCTAGGGTCTAGCACAGATACGCAGTATTTT.

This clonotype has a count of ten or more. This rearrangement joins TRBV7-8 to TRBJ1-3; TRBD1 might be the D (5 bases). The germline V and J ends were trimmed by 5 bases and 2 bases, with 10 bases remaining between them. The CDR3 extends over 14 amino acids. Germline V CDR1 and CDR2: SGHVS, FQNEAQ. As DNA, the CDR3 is TGTGCCAGCAGCGATCAGGGACCTGGAAACACCATATATTTT. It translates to CASSDQGPGNTIYF.

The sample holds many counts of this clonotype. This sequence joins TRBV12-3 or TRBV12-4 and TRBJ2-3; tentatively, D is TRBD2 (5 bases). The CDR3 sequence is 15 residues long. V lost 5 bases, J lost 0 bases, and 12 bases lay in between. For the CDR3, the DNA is TGTGCCAGCAGTCCCGGGATTCCCAGCACAGATACGCAGTATTTT. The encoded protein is CASSPGIPSTDTQYF.

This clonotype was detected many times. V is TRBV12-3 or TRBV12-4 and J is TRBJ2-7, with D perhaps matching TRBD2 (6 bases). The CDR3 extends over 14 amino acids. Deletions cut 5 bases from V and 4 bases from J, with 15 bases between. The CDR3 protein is CASSPRASVYEQYF. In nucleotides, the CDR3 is TGTGCCAGCAGTCCACGGGCTAGCGTATACGAGCAGTACTTC.